This TCR beta chain was identified during a study of spatial heterogeneity in lung cancer. Noted time point: sample taken at primary tumor resection. The authors sequenced whole RNA from tumor, nontumor lung or frozen PBMC without sorting. Germline assignment: CDR1 LGHDT and CDR2 YNNKEL (reference sequence). The CDR3 has 15 residues. After removal of 1 base from V and 5 bases from J, the junction contained 0 bases not matched to a gene. TCRdb passed the 5' RACE reads through MiXCR, listing each CDR3 protein once. The sample yields about 14,000 distinct CDR3 sequences, around a tenth seen once. In this sample, this clonotype turned up many times.

The V call is TRBV3-1, the J call TRBJ2-2, with 11 nucleotides matching TRBD2. Here the sequenced sample was PBMCs, taken at surgery. This receptor was obtained from a male donor with early-stage non-small cell lung cancer. The CDR3 protein is CASSQGTSGTGELFF. CDR3 coding DNA: TGTGCCAGCAGCCAAGGGACTAGCGGGACCGGGGAGCTGTTTTTT. Combining the CDR3 with reference TRBV3-1 and TRBJ2-2 gives the whole variable domain DTAVSQTPKYLVTQMGNDKSIKCEQNLGHDTMYWYKQDSKKFLKIMFSYNNKELIINETVPNRFSPKSPDKAHLNLHINSLELGDSAVYFCASSQGTSGTGELFFGEGSRLTVL.